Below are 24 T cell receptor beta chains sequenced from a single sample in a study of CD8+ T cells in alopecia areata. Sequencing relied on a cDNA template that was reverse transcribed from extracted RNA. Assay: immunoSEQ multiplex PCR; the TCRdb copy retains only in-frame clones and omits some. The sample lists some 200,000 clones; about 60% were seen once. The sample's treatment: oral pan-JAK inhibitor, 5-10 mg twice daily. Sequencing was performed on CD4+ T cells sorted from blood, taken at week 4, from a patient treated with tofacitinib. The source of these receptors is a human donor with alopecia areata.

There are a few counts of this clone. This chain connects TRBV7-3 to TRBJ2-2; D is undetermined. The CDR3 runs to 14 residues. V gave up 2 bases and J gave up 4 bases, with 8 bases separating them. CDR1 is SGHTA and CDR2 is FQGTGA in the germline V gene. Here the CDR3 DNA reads TGTGCCAGCAGCTTATATTTGGGCACCGGGGAGCTGTTTTTT. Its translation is CASSLYLGTGELFF.

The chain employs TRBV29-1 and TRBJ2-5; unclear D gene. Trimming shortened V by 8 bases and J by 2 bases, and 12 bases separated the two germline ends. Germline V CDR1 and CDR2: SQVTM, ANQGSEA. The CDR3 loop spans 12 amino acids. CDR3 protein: CSFSGVQETQYF. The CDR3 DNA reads TGCAGCTTCTCAGGAGTACAAGAGACCCAGTACTTC.

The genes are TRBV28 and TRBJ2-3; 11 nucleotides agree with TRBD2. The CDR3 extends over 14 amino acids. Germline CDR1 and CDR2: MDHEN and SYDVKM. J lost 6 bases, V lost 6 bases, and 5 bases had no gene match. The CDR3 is CASRIGLAGDTQYF. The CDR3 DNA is TGTGCCAGCAGGATCGGACTAGCGGGTGATACGCAGTATTTT.

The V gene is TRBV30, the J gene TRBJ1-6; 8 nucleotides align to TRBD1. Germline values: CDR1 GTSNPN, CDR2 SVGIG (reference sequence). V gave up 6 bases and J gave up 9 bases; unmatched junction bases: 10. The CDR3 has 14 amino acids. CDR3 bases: TGTGCCTGCACCGGACAGGGTGTGGGTTCACCCCTCCACTTT. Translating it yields CACTGQGVGSPLHF.

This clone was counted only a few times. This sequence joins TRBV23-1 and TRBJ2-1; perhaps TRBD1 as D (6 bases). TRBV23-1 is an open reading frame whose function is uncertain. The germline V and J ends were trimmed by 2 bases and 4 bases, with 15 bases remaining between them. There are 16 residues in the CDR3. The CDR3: CASSQGGGYGYNEQFF. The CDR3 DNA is TGCGCCAGCAGTCAAGGGGGCGGGTATGGATACAATGAGCAGTTCTTC.

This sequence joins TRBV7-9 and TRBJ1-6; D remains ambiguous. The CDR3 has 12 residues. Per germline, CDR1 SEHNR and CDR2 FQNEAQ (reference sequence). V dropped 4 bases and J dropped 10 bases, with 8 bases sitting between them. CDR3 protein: CASSSRESPLHF. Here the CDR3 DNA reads TGTGCCAGCAGCTCCCGAGAGTCACCCCTCCACTTT.

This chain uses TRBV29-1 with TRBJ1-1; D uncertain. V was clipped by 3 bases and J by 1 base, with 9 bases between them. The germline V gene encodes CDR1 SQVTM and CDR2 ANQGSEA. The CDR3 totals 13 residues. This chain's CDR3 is CSVELVENTEAFF. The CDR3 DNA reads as TGCAGCGTTGAGCTAGTGGAGAACACTGAAGCTTTCTTT.

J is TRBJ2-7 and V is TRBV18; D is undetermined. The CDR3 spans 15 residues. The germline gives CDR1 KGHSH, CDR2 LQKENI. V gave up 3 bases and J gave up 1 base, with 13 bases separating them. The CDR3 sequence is CASSPSTLGSYEQYF. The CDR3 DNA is TGTGCCAGCTCACCTTCGACCCTTGGGTCCTACGAGCAGTACTTC.

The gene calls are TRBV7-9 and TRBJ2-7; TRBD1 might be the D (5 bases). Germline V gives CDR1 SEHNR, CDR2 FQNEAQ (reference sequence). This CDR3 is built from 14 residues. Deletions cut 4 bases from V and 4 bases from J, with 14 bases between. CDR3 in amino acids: CASSSARGAYEQYF. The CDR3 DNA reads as TGTGCCAGCAGCTCCGCCCGTGGGGCGTACGAGCAGTACTTC.

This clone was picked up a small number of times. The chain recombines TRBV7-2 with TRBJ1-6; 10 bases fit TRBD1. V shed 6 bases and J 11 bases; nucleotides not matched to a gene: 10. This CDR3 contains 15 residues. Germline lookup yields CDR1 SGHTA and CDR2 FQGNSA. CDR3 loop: CASSAGQGRGPPLHF. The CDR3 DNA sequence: TGTGCCAGCAGTGCGGGACAGGGGAGAGGTCCACCCCTCCACTTT.

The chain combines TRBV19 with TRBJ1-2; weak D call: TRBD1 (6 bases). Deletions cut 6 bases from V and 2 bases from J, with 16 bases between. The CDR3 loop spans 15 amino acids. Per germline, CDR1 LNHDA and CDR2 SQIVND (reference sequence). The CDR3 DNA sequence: TGTGCCAGTAGCCACCCACAGGGTAGAAACTATGGCTACACCTTC. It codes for CASSHPQGRNYGYTF.

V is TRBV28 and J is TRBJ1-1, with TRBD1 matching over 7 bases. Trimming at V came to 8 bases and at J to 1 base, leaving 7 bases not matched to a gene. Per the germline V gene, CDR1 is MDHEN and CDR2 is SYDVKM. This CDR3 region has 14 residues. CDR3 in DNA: TGTGCCAGCCAACCGGGACAGCCGAACACTGAAGCTTTCTTT. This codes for CASQPGQPNTEAFF.

This CDR3 reads CAWRATNTGELFF. CDR3 coding DNA: TGTGCCTGGAGGGCCACGAACACCGGGGAGCTGTTTTTT. The chain links TRBV30 to TRBJ2-2; no definite D call. Germline V gene sequence: CDR1 GTSNPN, CDR2 SVGIG (reference sequence). The CDR3 length is 13 residues. V was pared by 3 bases and J by 0 bases, with 5 bases between.

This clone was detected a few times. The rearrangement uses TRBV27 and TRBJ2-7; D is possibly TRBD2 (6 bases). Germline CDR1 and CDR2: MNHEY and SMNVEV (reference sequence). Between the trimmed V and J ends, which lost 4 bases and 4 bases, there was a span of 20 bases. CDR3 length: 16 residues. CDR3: CASSSAPGRGMYEQYF. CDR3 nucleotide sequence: TGTGCCAGCAGTTCGGCTCCGGGACGGGGGATGTACGAGCAGTACTTC.

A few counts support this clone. CDR3 sequence: CSVKGTGELFF. CDR3 bases: TGCAGCGTTAAGGGAACCGGGGAGCTGTTTTTT. This rearrangement joins TRBV29-1 to TRBJ2-2; D not resolved. The CDR3 covers 11 residues. Germline CDR1 SQVTM, CDR2 ANQGSEA. The ends were cut back, 5 bases at V and 5 bases at J, with 6 bases in the middle.

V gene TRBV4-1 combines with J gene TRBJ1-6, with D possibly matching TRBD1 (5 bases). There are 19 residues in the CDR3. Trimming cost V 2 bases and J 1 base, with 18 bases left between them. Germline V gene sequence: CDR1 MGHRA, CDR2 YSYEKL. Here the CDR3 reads CASSQWRIGESSYNSPLHF. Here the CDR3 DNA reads TGCGCCAGCAGCCAATGGCGCATAGGGGAGTCGTCCTATAATTCACCCCTCCACTTT.

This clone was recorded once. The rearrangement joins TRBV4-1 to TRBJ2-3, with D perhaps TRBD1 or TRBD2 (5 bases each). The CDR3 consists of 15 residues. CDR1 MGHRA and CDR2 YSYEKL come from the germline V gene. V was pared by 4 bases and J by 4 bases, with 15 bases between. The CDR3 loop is CASSRIGTPADTQYF. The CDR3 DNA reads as TGCGCCAGCAGCCGCATCGGGACCCCGGCAGATACGCAGTATTTT.

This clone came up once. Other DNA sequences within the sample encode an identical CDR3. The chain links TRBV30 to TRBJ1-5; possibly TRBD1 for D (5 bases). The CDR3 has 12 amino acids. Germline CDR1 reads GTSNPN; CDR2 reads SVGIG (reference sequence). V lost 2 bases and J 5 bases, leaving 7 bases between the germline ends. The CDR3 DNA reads TGTGCCTGGAGTCGGGGGGATCAGCCCCAGCATTTT. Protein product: CAWSRGDQPQHF.

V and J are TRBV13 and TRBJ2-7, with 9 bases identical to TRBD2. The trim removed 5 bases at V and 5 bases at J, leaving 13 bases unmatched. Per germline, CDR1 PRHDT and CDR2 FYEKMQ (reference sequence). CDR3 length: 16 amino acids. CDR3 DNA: TGTGCCAGCAGCGCTACCGGGACTAGCAGGCGTCACGAGCAGTACTTC. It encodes CASSATGTSRRHEQYF.

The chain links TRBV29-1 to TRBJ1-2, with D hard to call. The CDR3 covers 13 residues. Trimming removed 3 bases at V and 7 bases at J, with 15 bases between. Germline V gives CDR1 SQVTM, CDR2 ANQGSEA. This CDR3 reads CSVEIGQETGYTF. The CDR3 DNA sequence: TGCAGCGTTGAGATTGGGCAGGAGACTGGCTACACCTTC. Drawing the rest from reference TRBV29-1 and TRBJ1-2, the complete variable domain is SAVISQKPSRDICQRGTSLTIQCQVDSQVTMMFWYRQQPGQSLTLIATANQGSEATYESGFVIDKFPISRPNLTFSTLTVSNMSPEDSSIYLCSVEIGQETGYTFGSGTRLTVV.

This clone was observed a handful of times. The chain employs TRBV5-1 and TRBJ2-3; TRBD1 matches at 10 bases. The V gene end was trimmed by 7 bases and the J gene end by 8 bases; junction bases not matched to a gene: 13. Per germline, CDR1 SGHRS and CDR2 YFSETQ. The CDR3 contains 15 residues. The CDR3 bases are TGCGCCAGCGGGACAGGGGCCCCAACCGGGGGTACGCAGTATTTT. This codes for CASGTGAPTGGTQYF.

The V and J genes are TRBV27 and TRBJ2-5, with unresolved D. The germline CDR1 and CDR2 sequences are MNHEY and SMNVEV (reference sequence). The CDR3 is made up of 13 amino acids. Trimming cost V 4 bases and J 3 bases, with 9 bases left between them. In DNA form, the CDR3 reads TGTGCCAGCAGTTGGGCTAGAGAAGAGACCCAGTACTTC. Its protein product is CASSWAREETQYF.

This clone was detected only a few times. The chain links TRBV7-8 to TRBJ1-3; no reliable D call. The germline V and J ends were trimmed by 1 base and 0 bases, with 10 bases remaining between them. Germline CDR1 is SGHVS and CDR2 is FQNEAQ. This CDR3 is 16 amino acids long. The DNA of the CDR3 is TGTGCCAGCAGCTTAGGCCGGTTTAACTCTGGAAACACCATATATTTT. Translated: CASSLGRFNSGNTIYF.

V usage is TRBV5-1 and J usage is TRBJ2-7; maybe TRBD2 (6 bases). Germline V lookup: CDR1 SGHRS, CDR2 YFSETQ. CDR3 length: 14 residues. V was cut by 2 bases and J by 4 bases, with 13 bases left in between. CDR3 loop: CASSFGGATYEQYF. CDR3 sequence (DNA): TGCGCCAGCAGCTTTGGAGGGGCCACATACGAGCAGTACTTC.